The T cell receptor (beta chain) described here comes from a study of blood T cell repertoires in COVID-19. Study details: COVID-19 samples from acute and convalescent phases originated in the United States, Italy and Spain.

This clone was detected only once. Cohorts were assigned according to the clinical history that participants reported. V was cut by 6 bases and J by 4 bases, with 9 bases left in between. Germline-derived CDR1 and CDR2 are MNHEY and SVGAGI. The CDR3 length is 12 residues. Study processing details: Reference gene primer amplification gave estimated nucleated cell counts. Measured with immunoSEQ multiplex PCR; TCRdb has only the in-frame clones, and not every one. The V and J calls and the clone size are those of that table, but D and trimming were determined from the DNA. The table lists 260,000 or so clones, 83% of them singletons.

The sequenced material came from PBMCs or T cells enriched from blood (not recorded which). The receptor's source is a middle-aged woman who had been exposed to COVID-19. This chain connects TRBV6-5 to TRBJ1-2; no reliable D call. CDR3 residues: CASSLQTYGYTF. CDR3 nucleotides: TGTGCCAGCAGCTTACAGACCTATGGCTACACCTTC.